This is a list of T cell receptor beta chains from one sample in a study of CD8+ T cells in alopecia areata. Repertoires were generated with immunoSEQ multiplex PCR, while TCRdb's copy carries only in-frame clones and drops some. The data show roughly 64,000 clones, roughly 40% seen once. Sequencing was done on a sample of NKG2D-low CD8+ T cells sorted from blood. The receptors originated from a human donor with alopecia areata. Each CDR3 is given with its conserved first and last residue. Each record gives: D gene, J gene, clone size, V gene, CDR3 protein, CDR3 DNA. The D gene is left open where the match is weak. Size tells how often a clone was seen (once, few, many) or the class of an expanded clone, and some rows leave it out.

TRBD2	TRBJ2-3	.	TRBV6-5	CASSFWTSGSESTQYF	TGTGCCAGCAGTTTCTGGACTAGCGGGAGTGAAAGTACGCAGTATTTT
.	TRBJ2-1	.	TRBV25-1	CASSVGIEQFF	TGTGCCAGCAGCGTCGGTATTGAGCAGTTCTTC
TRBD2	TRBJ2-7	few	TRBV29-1	CSVESTLAGEAYEQYF	TGCAGCGTTGAGAGTACATTAGCGGGAGAGGCCTACGAGCAGTACTTC
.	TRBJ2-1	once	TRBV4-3	CASSQEISSYNEQFF	TGCGCCAGCAGCCAAGAAATAAGCTCCTACAATGAGCAGTTCTTC
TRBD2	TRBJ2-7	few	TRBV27	CASSFRLADEQYF	TGTGCCAGCAGTTTCCGACTAGCAGACGAGCAGTACTTC
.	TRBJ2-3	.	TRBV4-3	CASSQGLRGRADTQYF	TGCGCCAGCAGCCAAGGGTTAAGGGGACGGGCAGATACGCAGTATTTT
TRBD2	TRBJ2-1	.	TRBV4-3	CASSQPAGRNEQFF	TGCGCCAGCAGCCAACCAGCGGGGAGGAATGAGCAGTTCTTC
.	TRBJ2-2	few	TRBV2	CATSPGLANTGELFF	TGTGCCACTTCTCCGGGACTGGCGAACACCGGGGAGCTGTTTTTT
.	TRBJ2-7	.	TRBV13	CASSFSTDYEQYF	TGTGCCAGCAGCTTCTCGACAGACTACGAGCAGTACTTC
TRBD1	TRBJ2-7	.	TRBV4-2	CASSQDTGGPYEQYF	TGTGCCAGCAGCCAAGATACAGGGGGTCCCTACGAGCAGTACTTC
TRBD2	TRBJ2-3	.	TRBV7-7	CASSPGLAGTTDTQYF	TGTGCCAGCAGCCCGGGACTAGCGGGAACAACAGATACGCAGTATTTT
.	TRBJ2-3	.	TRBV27	CASAIDRGMDTQYF	TGTGCCAGCGCTATTGACCGGGGTATGGATACGCAGTATTTT
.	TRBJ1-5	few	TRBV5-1	CASSLTGNSNQPQHF	TGCGCCAGCAGCTTGACAGGGAATAGCAATCAGCCCCAGCATTTT
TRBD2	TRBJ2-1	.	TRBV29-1	CSVKAGGPDNEQFF	TGCAGCGTTAAGGCGGGGGGGCCGGACAATGAGCAGTTCTTC